This TCR beta chain appears in the sequencing data of a study of OX40 agonist ivuxolimab in advanced cancers. Broadly, across the study: Ivuxolimab, which targeted the costimulatory receptor OX40 (CD134), was an agonistic, fully human IgG2 monoclonal antibody. Intravenous ivuxolimab was administered to patients every 2 weeks at six dose levels: 0.01, 0.1, 0.3, 1.5, 3 and 10 mg/kg. Patients were allowed to have had prior anti-PD-1, anti-PD-L1 or anti-CTLA-4 therapy, and around two fifths of the dose-escalation patients had been treated with checkpoint inhibitors. Among the approximately 50 dose-escalation patients, some 20 had hepatocellular carcinoma, approximately 15 melanoma, 9 renal cell carcinoma and 9 head and neck cancer. The dose-escalation cohort was approximately 83% male with a mean age of roughly 60 years, ranging from roughly 23 to 85. Three dose-escalation patients achieved partial responses, one with hepatocellular carcinoma and two with cutaneous melanoma. The point of sequencing TCRbeta in the periphery was to test whether ivuxolimab changed TCR sequence diversity and drove clonal T-cell expansion. The paper reports the monotherapy dose-escalation portion (N of about 52 patients) of the phase I ivuxolimab trial.

The trial excluded patients who had a history of autoimmune disease or were on systemic immunosuppression. Peripheral blood for TCR sequencing was drawn from every dose cohort at baseline, at cycle 4 day 1 and at cycle 7 day 1. Samples were obtained from an open-label, multicenter, first-in-human phase I dose-escalation trial of ivuxolimab. Adults with locally advanced or metastatic head and neck squamous cell, hepatocellular, melanoma or renal cell carcinoma were enrolled in the trial. Before TCR sequencing, CD4+ T cells and CD8+ T cells were sorted from peripheral blood as separate populations. With respect to this clone: The antigen it binds to is not known. It has no much larger one-base neighbor in the sample; base qualities were not kept.

To sequence the TCRbeta CDR3 region, genomic DNA was isolated from the sorted cells. The immunoSEQ Assay was used for sequencing of TCRbeta CDR3 regions. TCRdb provides this immuneACCESS table in a form limited to in-frame rearrangements. Some clones are lacking; in checked studies, under half of them reflect an unresolved V gene, and why the rest are absent is not known. Present in this sample are about 100,000 clones, approximately 90% of which were seen just once. The ten largest clones capture approximately 0.54% of the sample. What the work shows at the level of the full study, not this receptor alone: After ivuxolimab, CD8+ T cells had more expanded clones than CD4+ T cells on average. At doses of 0.1 to 3.0 mg/kg, clonal expansion of both CD4+ and CD8+ T cells in blood was seen between baseline and week 6. In partial responders in the 0.1-3.0 mg/kg groups, normalized peripheral clonal expansion was found to be among the lowest, especially among CD8+ T cells. Low levels of normalized T-cell clonal expansion were also shown by some nonresponding patients. The antigen specificity of the peripheral T cells that underwent clonal expansion was not determined.

From the cysteine up to the phenylalanine, the CDR3 has a length of 18 residues. Only CDR3 DNA is held: 54 bases, read in frame from base 1. For this chain, trimming is 5 bases at the V end and 0 bases at the J end, and the number of junction bases without a gene match is 8. CDR1 and CDR2, per the germline V gene, are MDHEN and SYDVKM. The sequencing here drew on CD4+ or CD8+ T cells sorted from blood, taken in a trial of the OX40 agonist ivuxolimab. The sequence derives from an adult with an advanced solid tumor such as melanoma, head and neck, liver or kidney cancer. The V and J genes are TRBV28 and TRBJ2-7, and TRBD2 matches 15 of the central bases. In nucleotides, the sequence is TGTGCCAGCAGTGACGAGAGGACTAGCGGGAGGGCCTCCTACGAGCAGTACTTC. It is translated as CASSDERTSGRASYEQYF.